This passage covers 27 T cell receptor beta chains from one sample sequenced in a study of OX40 agonist ivuxolimab in advanced cancers. Sequencing was performed with immunoSEQ multiplex PCR; in TCRdb, only in-frame clones are kept and a portion is missing. The table has about 99,000 clones, roughly 95% seen once. The material was CD4+ or CD8+ T cells sorted from blood, obtained in a trial of the OX40 agonist ivuxolimab. These receptors originate from an adult with an advanced solid tumor such as melanoma, head and neck, liver or kidney cancer.

The CDR3 coding sequence is TGTGCCAGCAGCCCAGCCGGTGGACAGTACTTC. Translation: CASSPAGGQYF. The chain is built from TRBV11-2 and TRBJ2-7; no clear D. CDR1 and CDR2 (germline): SGHAT, FQNNGV. V lost 5 bases and J lost 10, with 12 bases in between. The CDR3 consists of 11 residues. The variable domain in full, completed from reference TRBV11-2 and TRBJ2-7, reads EAGVAQSPRYKIIEKRQSVAFWCNPISGHATLYWYQQILGQGPKLLIQFQNNGVVDDSQLPKDRFSAERLKGVDSTLKIQPAKLEDSAVYLCASSPAGGQYFGPGTRLTVT.

The chain couples TRBV28 to TRBJ1-2, with D perhaps matching TRBD1 (5 bases). The CDR3 sequence is 13 residues long. With 3 bases removed from V and 4 bases from J, the gap between germline ends came to 9 bases. From germline, CDR1 is MDHEN and CDR2 SYDVKM. Here the CDR3 reads CASSFGRAYGYTF. The CDR3 DNA follows: TGTGCCAGCAGTTTCGGCAGGGCCTATGGCTACACCTTC.

The CDR3 spells CASSLSGLAASPRETQYF. CDR3 sequence (DNA): TGTGCCAGCAGTTTATCTGGACTAGCGGCATCCCCCAGGGAGACCCAGTACTTC. The rearrangement uses TRBV28 and TRBJ2-5; 10 bases align to TRBD2. Losses at the gene ends were 1 base for V and 5 bases for J; bases not matched to a gene: 13. The CDR3 runs 18 residues. Germline CDR1 MDHEN, CDR2 SYDVKM.

The chain uses TRBV18 and TRBJ1-4; D not certain. The CDR3 length is 15 residues. Germline CDR1 reads KGHSH; CDR2 reads LQKENI. V lost 3 bases and J lost 6, with 14 bases in between. For the CDR3, the DNA is TGTGCCAGCTCACCCAAAGAGTCCTTCCATGAAAAACTGTTTTTT. It yields the protein CASSPKESFHEKLFF.

The chain combines TRBV5-5 with TRBJ1-2; D possibly corresponds to TRBD1 (5 bases). The CDR3 spans 14 residues. Trimming left V 0 bases short and J 11 bases short, with 17 bases between. Germline V lookup: CDR1 SGHKS, CDR2 YYEKEE (reference sequence). Here the CDR3 DNA reads TGTGCCAGCAGCTTGGGGGGAGGGGACGAGGAGTACACCTTC. Amino acid sequence: CASSLGGGDEEYTF. Full variable domain (remainder filled in from reference TRBV5-5 and TRBJ1-2): DAGVTQSPTHLIKTRGQQVTLRCSPISGHKSVSWYQQVLGQGPQFIFQYYEKEERGRGNFPDRFSARQFPNYSSELNVNALLLGDSALYLCASSLGGGDEEYTFGSGTRLTVV.

The chain carries TRBV27 and TRBJ2-7; D remains ambiguous. The CDR3 consists of 13 residues. Germline assignment: CDR1 MNHEY and CDR2 SMNVEV (reference sequence). V was trimmed by 8 bases and J by 2 bases, leaving 13 bases between them. CDR3 nucleotide sequence: TGTGCCAGCGGCCCGGCGGCCGCCTACGAGCAGTACTTC. This codes for CASGPAAAYEQYF.

The chain carries TRBV27 and TRBJ2-7; D could derive from TRBD1 or TRBD2 (5 bases each). The CDR3 is made up of 15 amino acids. V dropped 3 bases and J dropped 7 bases, with 19 bases sitting between them. CDR1 and CDR2 (germline): MNHEY, SMNVEV (reference sequence). CDR3 sequence: CASSFVGLEGPEQYF. For the CDR3, the DNA is TGTGCCAGCAGTTTTGTTGGGCTAGAGGGACCGGAGCAGTACTTC.

The chain is built from TRBV7-3 and TRBJ2-1, with 12 bases lining up with TRBD2. Germline CDR1 SGHTA, CDR2 FQGTGA. After removal of 5 bases from V and 4 bases from J, the junction contained 3 bases not matched to a gene. The CDR3 loop spans 15 amino acids. CDR3: CASSLLAGGYNEQFF. The DNA for the CDR3 is TGTGCCAGCAGCCTACTAGCGGGGGGTTACAATGAGCAGTTCTTC.

The V call is TRBV14, the J call TRBJ1-1, with D hard to call. Trimming stripped 1 base from V and 8 bases from J, with 8 bases between. CDR3 size: 12 residues. Germline CDR1 SGHDN, CDR2 FVKESK. CDR3 residues: CASSQVGSEAFF. In DNA, the CDR3 is TGTGCCAGCAGCCAAGTGGGTTCAGAAGCTTTCTTT.

The chain recombines TRBV15 with TRBJ1-1; D is perhaps TRBD1 (5 bases). This CDR3 comprises 15 residues. Germline V gene sequence: CDR1 LNHNV, CDR2 YYDKDF (reference sequence). Trimming took 5 bases from V and 4 from J, leaving 17 bases between them. The CDR3 DNA is TGTGCCACCAGCGGGCGGGGCGGGGCCCTCACTGAAGCTTTCTTT. Encoded protein: CATSGRGGALTEAFF.

V usage is TRBV28 and J usage is TRBJ2-1; D gene uncertain. Germline V gene data show CDR1 as MDHEN and CDR2 as SYDVKM. With 6 bases removed from V and 7 bases from J, the gap between germline ends came to 7 bases. This CDR3 spans 11 amino acids. The CDR3 here is CASRALNEQFF. The CDR3 bases are TGTGCCAGCAGGGCCCTGAATGAGCAGTTCTTC.

V usage is TRBV2 and J usage is TRBJ2-2; tentatively, D is TRBD1 (5 bases). V lost 2 bases and J lost 6, with 13 bases in between. The CDR3 sequence is 15 residues long. CDR1 is SNHLY, CDR2 FYNNEI, per germline. The CDR3 region is CASSETSRAPGELFF. CDR3 nucleotides: TGTGCCAGCAGTGAAACGTCCAGGGCCCCCGGGGAGCTGTTTTTT.

The rearrangement links TRBV5-1 to TRBJ2-7; 7 positions match TRBD1. Germline CDR1 SGHRS, CDR2 YFSETQ. The CDR3 has 14 residues. V trimming: 7 bases; J trimming: 1 base; junction bases outside the gene matches: 8. The CDR3 DNA follows: TGCGCCAGCGGCCCGACAGGGACATCCTACGAGCAGTACTTC. Translated, it gives CASGPTGTSYEQYF.

The chain has TRBV27 and TRBJ2-7; the D is unclear. Trimming pared 5 bases from V and 0 bases from J, leaving 14 bases between. The CDR3 contains 15 residues. CDR1 MNHEY and CDR2 SMNVEV come from the germline V gene (reference sequence). The CDR3 coding sequence is TGTGCCAGCAGTCTAAGGACCGCGTTCTCCTACGAGCAGTACTTC. Protein: CASSLRTAFSYEQYF.

In this sample, this clone turned up a few times. The V call is TRBV19, the J call TRBJ2-7, with a weak D call TRBD1 (5 bases). V was clipped by 5 bases and J by 2 bases, with 13 bases between them. Germline assignment: CDR1 LNHDA and CDR2 SQIVND (reference sequence). There are 14 residues in the CDR3. The CDR3 DNA reads as TGTGCCAGTAGTCGAGGCGACAGCACCTACGAGCAGTACTTC. Translating gives CASSRGDSTYEQYF.

V gene TRBV28 combines with J gene TRBJ2-7; D is ambiguous. The CDR3 totals 14 residues. Germline CDR1 is MDHEN and CDR2 is SYDVKM. The V end was cut by 1 base, the J end by 6 bases, with 13 bases between. The chain's CDR3 is CASSLFLDPAEQYF. In nucleotides, the CDR3 is TGTGCCAGCAGTTTATTCCTGGATCCTGCCGAGCAGTACTTC.

This clone appeared a single time. The rearrangement joins TRBV4-3 to TRBJ2-1; 8 bases agree with TRBD2. Germline values: CDR1 LGHNA, CDR2 YSLEER. This CDR3 contains 15 residues. Unmatched junction bases numbered 4, after V lost 1 base and J lost 5 bases. DNA for the CDR3: TGCGCCAGCAGCCAAGGTAGCGGGAAGAACAATGAGCAGTTCTTC. It codes for CASSQGSGKNNEQFF.

This clone appeared once. V usage is TRBV5-4 and J usage is TRBJ2-3, with D uncertain. With 2 bases removed from V and 2 bases from J, the gap between germline ends came to 9 bases. The CDR3 sequence is 14 residues long. Germline-derived CDR1 and CDR2 are SGHNT and YYREEE (reference sequence). The CDR3, as DNA: TGTGCCAGCAGCTTCGGAGCGAACACAGATACGCAGTATTTT. Its translation is CASSFGANTDTQYF. Full variable domain (outside the CDR3, taken from reference TRBV5-4 and TRBJ2-3): ETGVTQSPTHLIKTRGQQVTLRCSSQSGHNTVSWYQQALGQGPQFIFQYYREEENGRGNFPPRFSGLQFPNYSSELNVNALELDDSALYLCASSFGANTDTQYFGPGTRLTVL.

CDR3 amino acids: CASSPTPGARTLHF. In DNA, the CDR3 is TGTGCCAGCAGCCCCACTCCGGGGGCTAGGACCCTCCACTTT. The J gene is TRBJ1-6, the V gene TRBV9, with D perhaps TRBD1 (6 bases). The germline CDR1 and CDR2 sequences are SGDLS and YYNGEE. V lost 4 bases and J 14 bases, leaving 19 bases between the germline ends. The CDR3 has 14 amino acids. The entire variable domain, with the rest obtained from reference TRBV9 and TRBJ1-6, is as follows: DSGVTQTPKHLITATGQRVTLRCSPRSGDLSVYWYQQSLDQGLQFLIQYYNGEERAKGNILERFSAQQFPDLHSELNLSSLELGDSALYFCASSPTPGARTLHFGNGTRLTVT.

This clone came up a few times. This sequence joins TRBV27 and TRBJ2-7; D perhaps matches TRBD2 (6 bases). In germline, CDR1 is MNHEY, CDR2 SMNVEV (reference sequence). The germline V and J ends were trimmed by 3 bases and 2 bases, with 11 bases remaining between them. The CDR3 sequence is 14 residues long. This chain's CDR3 is CASSFSGRPYEQYF. The DNA of the CDR3 is TGTGCCAGCAGTTTTAGCGGCAGACCCTACGAGCAGTACTTC.

The chain is built from TRBV19 and TRBJ2-3, with no clear D. The CDR3 has 14 residues. Trimming cost V 6 bases and J 2 bases, with 12 bases left between them. Looked up from germline, CDR1 is LNHDA and CDR2 is SQIVND (reference sequence). The DNA of the CDR3 is TGTGCCAGTAGCTTCATAGACATCACAGATACGCAGTATTTT. It translates to CASSFIDITDTQYF.

The rearrangement joins TRBV27 to TRBJ2-1; 10 bases align to TRBD1. V shed 0 bases, J shed 7 bases, and the junction held 0 bases outside the gene matches. CDR3 length equals 14 residues. CDR1 is MNHEY and CDR2 is SMNVEV in the germline V gene (reference sequence). The CDR3 spells CASSLSGQGNEQFF. The CDR3 DNA is TGTGCCAGCAGTTTATCGGGACAGGGGAATGAGCAGTTCTTC.

The gene calls are TRBV7-6 and TRBJ2-7, with 9 bases aligning to TRBD2. V lost 2 bases to trimming and J lost 4 bases; unmatched junction nucleotides: 9. The CDR3 consists of 16 residues. Germline V gene lookup returns CDR1 SGHVS and CDR2 FNYEAQ. Here the CDR3 reads CASSLSRASGNYEQYF. The CDR3 nucleotides are TGTGCCAGCAGCTTATCCCGGGCTAGCGGGAATTACGAGCAGTACTTC.

The chain is built from TRBV5-6 and TRBJ2-7, with a weak D call TRBD1 (6 bases). The length of the CDR3 is 13 residues. CDR1 is SGHDT and CDR2 is YYEEEE in the germline V gene. Trimming removed 3 bases from V and 4 bases from J, with 11 bases in between. Here the CDR3 DNA reads TGTGCCAGCAGCTCCACAGGGATATACGAGCAGTACTTC. Amino acid sequence: CASSSTGIYEQYF.

This chain joins TRBV5-1 and TRBJ2-7, with D perhaps matching TRBD2 (5 bases). The germline V gene has CDR1 SGHRS and CDR2 YFSETQ. This CDR3 spans 13 amino acids. V lost 4 bases and J 4 bases, leaving 12 bases between the germline ends. The CDR3 sequence is CASSPGSGYEQYF. Written as DNA, the CDR3 is TGCGCCAGCAGCCCGGGAAGCGGATACGAGCAGTACTTC.

This chain connects TRBV7-2 to TRBJ2-7, with D possibly being TRBD1 or TRBD2 (6 bases each). V gave up 3 bases and J gave up 2 bases, with 8 bases separating them. The CDR3 consists of 13 residues. CDR1 and CDR2 from the germline V gene are SGHTA and FQGNSA. This CDR3 reads CASSFGGPYEQYF. The CDR3 DNA sequence: TGTGCCAGCAGCTTCGGGGGCCCCTACGAGCAGTACTTC. The full variable domain, completed using reference TRBV7-2 and TRBJ2-7, is GAGVSQSPSNKVTEKGKDVELRCDPISGHTALYWYRQSLGQGLEFLIYFQGNSAPDKSGLPSDRFSAERTGGSVSTLTIQRTQQEDSAVYLCASSFGGPYEQYFGPGTRLTVT.

The chain recombines TRBV5-4 with TRBJ1-4; TRBD1 matches at 11 bases. Trimming took 1 base from V and 3 from J; bases not matched to a gene: 5. CDR1 and CDR2 (germline): SGHNT, YYREEE (reference sequence). The CDR3 sequence is 17 residues long. The CDR3 sequence is CASSLKGQGVPNEKLFF. In DNA form, the CDR3 reads TGTGCCAGCAGCTTGAAGGGACAGGGGGTCCCTAATGAAAAACTGTTTTTT.